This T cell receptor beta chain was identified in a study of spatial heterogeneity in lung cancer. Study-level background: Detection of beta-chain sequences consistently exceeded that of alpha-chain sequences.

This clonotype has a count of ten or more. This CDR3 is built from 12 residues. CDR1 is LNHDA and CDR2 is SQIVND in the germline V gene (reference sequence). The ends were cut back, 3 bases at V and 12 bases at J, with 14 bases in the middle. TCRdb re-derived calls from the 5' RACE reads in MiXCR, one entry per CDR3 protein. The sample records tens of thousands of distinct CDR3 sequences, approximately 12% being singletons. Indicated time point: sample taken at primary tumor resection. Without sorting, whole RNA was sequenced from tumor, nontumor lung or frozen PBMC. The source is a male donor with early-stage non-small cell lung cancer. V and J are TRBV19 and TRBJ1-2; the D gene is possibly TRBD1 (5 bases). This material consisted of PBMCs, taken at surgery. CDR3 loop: CASSIYQGRHTF. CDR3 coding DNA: TGTGCCAGTAGTATCTATCAGGGCCGCCACACCTTC.